This T cell receptor beta chain was obtained from a study of cytomegalovirus exposure and HLA in healthy donors. Study-level results: Cytomegalovirus association was listed for 150 to 200 TCR beta chains. With DRB1 most and HLA-C fewest, TCR association rates differed between HLA loci in a later analysis.

With 60 Vbeta and 13 Jbeta primers, the PCR was carried out. The method was immunoSEQ multiplex PCR; TCRdb's version includes in-frame clones alone and lacks a portion of them. The table lists 90,000 to 130,000 clones, roughly 69% of them singletons. CDR3 length: 13 residues. CDR1 and CDR2 (germline): LNHDA, SQIVND (reference sequence). Trimming took 4 bases from V and 0 from J, leaving 6 bases between them. This clone was picked up a small number of times. Its target is unknown. The V gene is TRBV19, the J gene TRBJ1-1; no definite D call. The clonotype was recovered from a woman in her twenties or thirties in good health and CMV-seronegative. Sequenced sample: PBMCs. The CDR3 bases are TGTGCCAGTAGTAACAACATGAACACTGAAGCTTTCTTT. This gives the protein CASSNNMNTEAFF.